The rows below give T cell receptor beta chains drawn from one sample of a study of OX40 agonist ivuxolimab in advanced cancers. Assay used: immunoSEQ multiplex PCR; TCRdb lists only in-frame clones, some missing. The repertoire holds 40,000 to 60,000 clones, with about 90% as singletons. Sequenced material: CD4+ or CD8+ T cells sorted from blood, taken in a trial of the OX40 agonist ivuxolimab. These receptors were taken from an adult with an advanced solid tumor such as melanoma, head and neck, liver or kidney cancer. The CDR3 runs from the conserved cysteine through the conserved F or W. D genes are given only for firm matches. For some rows the clone size is stated as once, few or many, or as a class when expanded; others skip it.

. TRBJ1-2 . TRBV27 TGTGCCAGCAGTTTGGAAGGGGGGGACTATGGCTACACCTTC CASSLEGGDYGYTF
TRBD2 TRBJ2-3 . TRBV7-2 TGTGCCAGCAGCCTAAGACTAGCGGGAGGGCCGGGAGATACGCAGTATTTT CASSLRLAGGPGDTQYF
. TRBJ1-2 . TRBV7-9 TGTGCCAGCAGCTTAAACTCGGGGGTAGATGGCTACACCTTC CASSLNSGVDGYTF
. TRBJ2-3 . TRBV13 TGTGCCAGCAGCTTTAGGGGAGATACGCAGTATTTT CASSFRGDTQYF
. TRBJ2-5 . TRBV10-2 TGCGCCAGCAGTGATTGGGAGACCCAGTACTTC CASSDWETQYF
. TRBJ1-6 . TRBV7-3 TGTGCCAGCAGCCTTACAGGTTATTCTTCACCCCTCCACTTT CASSLTGYSSPLHF
TRBD2 TRBJ2-3 . TRBV28 TGTGCCAGCAGGCCTCCGGTCCTCCTCGCACTAGCGGGGCGAGATACGCAGTATTTT CASRPPVLLALAGRDTQYF
. TRBJ2-3 . TRBV19 TGTGCCAGTAGTTTGGGACTCACAAACACAGATACGCAGTATTTT CASSLGLTNTDTQYF
. TRBJ2-7 few TRBV11-2 TGTGCCAGCAGCCCCCACGGTTACGAGCAGTACTTC CASSPHGYEQYF
. TRBJ2-2 . TRBV9 TGTGCCAGCAGCACCCGGGGGACCGGGGAGCTGTTTTTT CASSTRGTGELFF
TRBD2 TRBJ2-5 . TRBV7-6 TGTGCCAGCAGCTTGGGTGCGGGGGGGCTTGGAGAGACCCAGTACTTC CASSLGAGGLGETQYF
TRBD1 TRBJ1-1 . TRBV6-6 TGTGCCAGCAGTAAGGGACAGGGAAACACTGAAGCTTTCTTT CASSKGQGNTEAFF
TRBD1 TRBJ2-5 once TRBV19 TGTGCCAGTAGAGGCCGACAGGGGGCACAAGAGACCCAGTACTTC CASRGRQGAQETQYF
. TRBJ2-1 . TRBV11-3 TGTGCCAGCAGCTTAGGGCAGAAGGGTGAGCAGTTCTTC CASSLGQKGEQFF
TRBD2 TRBJ2-7 . TRBV5-1 TGCGCCAGCAGCTCAACCCTCGGGGACGGTCAGACTAGCGGGACGCACTACGAGCAGTACTTC CASSSTLGDGQTSGTHYEQYF
. TRBJ2-6 . TRBV5-1 TGCGCCAGCAGCTTGGGGGGCAGACCAGACTCTGGGGCCAACGTCCTGACTTTC CASSLGGRPDSGANVLTF
TRBD1 TRBJ2-2 . TRBV15 TGTGCCACCAGCAGAGCGACAGGGGTAGGCACCGGGGAGCTGTTTTTT CATSRATGVGTGELFF
. TRBJ2-3 few TRBV28 TGTGCCACTTCAGGGGCCGGGCGTACGCAGTATTTT CATSGAGRTQYF
. TRBJ2-7 . TRBV11-3 TGTGCCAGCAGCTTAGGATCCAACGAGCAGTACTTC CASSLGSNEQYF
. TRBJ2-3 . TRBV7-7 TGTGCTAGCAGCTTAGCAGCAGGGGATACGCAGTATTTT CASSLAAGDTQYF
TRBD1 TRBJ1-2 . TRBV9 TGTGCCAGCACCCGGACAGGGAAAGGCTACACCTTC CASTRTGKGYTF
TRBD2 TRBJ2-7 . TRBV29-1 TGCAGCGTTAAGCGGACTAGCGGGGGCGAGCAGTACTTC CSVKRTSGGEQYF
TRBD2 TRBJ2-1 . TRBV9 TGTGCCAGCAGCGAGAGTAGCGGGGACAATGAGCAGTTCTTC CASSESSGDNEQFF
. TRBJ2-7 . TRBV6-1 TGTGCCAGCAGCCAGACCTACTACGAGCAGTACTTC CASSQTYYEQYF
. TRBJ2-7 . TRBV7-3 TGTGCCAGCAGCTTAAACCGGGCCGGGAGTCTCAACGAGCAGTACTTC CASSLNRAGSLNEQYF
. TRBJ2-3 . TRBV28 TGTGCCAGCAGTTTGTGGTCAGGGGGGTTGAGTGGTACGCAGTATTTT CASSLWSGGLSGTQYF
TRBD2 TRBJ2-1 once TRBV14 TGTGCCAGCAGCCTACTAGCGGGAGTGGATGAGCAGTTCTTC CASSLLAGVDEQFF
. TRBJ1-1 . TRBV7-8 TGTGCCAGCAGCTCCGAGAACACTGAAGCTTTCTTT CASSSENTEAFF
. TRBJ2-5 . TRBV6-1 TGTGCCAGCAGCTGGAAGGAAGAGACCCAGTACTTC CASSWKEETQYF
. TRBJ2-3 . TRBV28 TGTGCCAGCAGTTTATTGGGGGTCACAGATACGCAGTATTTT CASSLLGVTDTQYF
. TRBJ1-5 . TRBV28 TGTGCCAGCAGTTTACGGATTCAGCCCCAGCATTTT CASSLRIQPQHF
. TRBJ1-2 . TRBV28 TGTGCCAGCAGTCGAACCCAGGGGCCTGGCTACACCTTC CASSRTQGPGYTF
. TRBJ2-5 . TRBV5-4 TGTGCCAGCAGCGGGGCGGTAGGGGGGAGGGTGGAGACCCAGTACTTC CASSGAVGGRVETQYF
. TRBJ1-2 . TRBV30 TGTGCCTGGAAAGGTATTCGGCCTGTAGACTATGGCTACACCTTC CAWKGIRPVDYGYTF
. TRBJ1-2 . TRBV7-8 TGTGCCAGCAGCCCACAGGGAAGCCTATTCTATGGCTACACCTTC CASSPQGSLFYGYTF
. TRBJ2-5 . TRBV5-1 TGCGCCAGCAATTCAGGGAGAGGGCCCCAAGAGACCCAGTACTTC CASNSGRGPQETQYF
. TRBJ2-7 . TRBV19 TGTGCCAGTAGCGGAGGGCGCAGTTTCAACGAGCAGTACTTC CASSGGRSFNEQYF
. TRBJ2-1 . TRBV27 TGTGCCAGCTTCCGAACTTCACCGGGGGCACTAGGGAATGAGCAGTTCTTC CASFRTSPGALGNEQFF
. TRBJ1-5 . TRBV7-2 TGTGCCAGCACCCCTCGTGGTCAGGGAAGCAATCAGCCCCAGCATTTT CASTPRGQGSNQPQHF
. TRBJ1-2 . TRBV19 TGTGCCAGTAGTCTATATCAGAGAACTAACTATGGCTACACCTTC CASSLYQRTNYGYTF
TRBD1 TRBJ1-1 . TRBV28 TGTGCCAGCAGGTCAGGGGGCCCGAACACTGAAGCTTTCTTT CASRSGGPNTEAFF
. TRBJ1-1 . TRBV7-3 TGTGCCAGCAGCTTCACAGGGAACACTGAAGCTTTCTTT CASSFTGNTEAFF
TRBD1 TRBJ1-2 . TRBV29-1 TGCAGCGTTGAGTTACTCGGCTTCGGACAGGGGGTTAATGGCTACACCTTC CSVELLGFGQGVNGYTF
. TRBJ1-2 . TRBV7-9 TGTGCCAGCAGCCCGTCGCATACCTATGGCTACACCTTC CASSPSHTYGYTF
TRBD1 TRBJ2-3 . TRBV5-4 TGTGCCAGCAGCCGAAGGGGGCCTAGCACAGATACGCAGTATTTT CASSRRGPSTDTQYF
. TRBJ2-7 . TRBV20-1 TGCAGTGCTCCAATTACGGGGGAGCAGTACTTC CSAPITGEQYF
TRBD1 TRBJ1-1 . TRBV6-6 TGTGCCAGCAGTTACTCACAGGGGTCTGAAGCTTTCTTT CASSYSQGSEAFF
. TRBJ2-3 . TRBV18 TGTGCCAGCTCACCCTCCCAGGGGAGGAGGGATACGCAGTATTTT CASSPSQGRRDTQYF
. TRBJ1-5 once TRBV11-2 TGTGCCAGCAGCGGGGACTCTCGCGGGCCCCAGCATTTT CASSGDSRGPQHF
. TRBJ2-1 . TRBV5-1 TGCGCCAGCAGCTGGGTGGGCGGTGCTAGCTCCTACAATGAGCAGTTCTTC CASSWVGGASSYNEQFF
. TRBJ1-5 . TRBV6-1 TGTGCCAGCAGTTGGGACACCAACAATCAGCCCCAGCATTTT CASSWDTNNQPQHF
. TRBJ2-1 once TRBV10-1 TGCGCCAGCAGCTCCTACAATGAGCAGTTCTTC CASSSYNEQFF
. TRBJ1-5 . TRBV10-2 TGCGCCAGCAGTGAGTCGGGAGGGGGCAATCAGCCCCAGCATTTT CASSESGGGNQPQHF
. TRBJ1-2 . TRBV13 TGTGCCAGCAGCACACCGGGCAGGATCTATGGCTACACCTTC CASSTPGRIYGYTF
TRBD1 TRBJ2-3 . TRBV11-2 TGTGCCAGCAGCTTACGCAAACAGGGGCTGGGCACAGATACGCAGTATTTT CASSLRKQGLGTDTQYF
TRBD2 TRBJ2-1 . TRBV7-9 TGTGCCAGCAGCGAACGCGGGGGGTCCTACAATGAGCAGTTCTTC CASSERGGSYNEQFF
TRBD1 TRBJ1-1 . TRBV20-1 TGCAGTGCGGGACAGGGAGTTGAAGCTTTCTTT CSAGQGVEAFF